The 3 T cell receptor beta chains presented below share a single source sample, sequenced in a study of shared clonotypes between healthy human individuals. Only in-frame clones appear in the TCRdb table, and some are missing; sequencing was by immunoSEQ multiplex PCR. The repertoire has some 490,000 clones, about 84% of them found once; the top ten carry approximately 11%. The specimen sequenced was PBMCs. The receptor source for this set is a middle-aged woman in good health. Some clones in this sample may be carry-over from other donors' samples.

The DNA of the CDR3 is TGTGCCAGCGCATGGGGGAGCGGGCGAAACAATGAGCAGTTCTTC. It codes for CASAWGSGRNNEQFF. The rearrangement joins TRBV19 to TRBJ2-1; maybe TRBD2 (6 bases). Looked up from germline, CDR1 is LNHDA and CDR2 is SQIVND (reference sequence). Between the trimmed V and J ends, which lost 9 bases and 5 bases, there was a span of 20 bases. The length of the CDR3 is 15 residues.

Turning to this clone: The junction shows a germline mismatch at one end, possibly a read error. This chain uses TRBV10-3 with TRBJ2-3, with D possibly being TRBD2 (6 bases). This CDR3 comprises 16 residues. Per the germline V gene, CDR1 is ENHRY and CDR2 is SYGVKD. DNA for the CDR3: TGTGCCAGCAGTGAGGGATTGGGAGGACCGACAGATACGCAGTATTTT. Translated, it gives CASSEGLGGPTDTQYF.

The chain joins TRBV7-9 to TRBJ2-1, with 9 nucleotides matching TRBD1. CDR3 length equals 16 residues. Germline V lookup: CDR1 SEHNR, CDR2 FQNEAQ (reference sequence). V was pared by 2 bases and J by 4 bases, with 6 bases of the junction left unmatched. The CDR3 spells CASSLTGTGRYNEQFF. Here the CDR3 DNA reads TGTGCCAGCAGCTTAACCGGGACAGGGAGGTACAATGAGCAGTTCTTC.